A single sample is the source of the 20 T cell receptor beta chains below, sequenced in a study of tumor-infiltrating lymphocytes in primary liver carcinoma. Co-extraction of RNA and DNA was performed on roughly 17-32 mg of unsorted bulk tissue. Using a constant-region primer together with ProtoScript II reverse transcriptase, TCR beta cDNA was made from roughly 540 ng of total RNA. It was through three nested multiplex PCR rounds of slightly modified ARM-PCR that TCR beta libraries arose. TRBV1-TRBV30 forward primers paired with a C-beta reverse primer drove the first two PCR rounds, approximately 11 cycles each. TCRdb ran MiXCR on the multiplex PCR reads and lists one entry per CDR3 protein. The sample has fewer than 85,000 distinct CDR3 sequences, approximately 69% seen once; the top ten hold less than 30%. Specimen: tumor-adjacent normal liver tissue. These receptors originate from a man between 35 and 55 years old with primary liver carcinoma and hepatitis B virus infection.

Comments on this clonotype: A junction boundary mismatches the germline segment, possibly from a read error. The V and J genes are TRBV12-3 or TRBV12-4 and TRBJ1-2; a weak D match, TRBD1 (6 bases). This CDR3 contains 15 residues. The DNA of the CDR3 is TGTGCCAGCAGTTTAGGGGGGGGGCGAGCCTATTGCTACACCTTC. Translated: CASSLGGGRAYCYTF.

On this clonotype: As the CDR3 is not closed by the conserved phenylalanine or tryptophan, this likely results from a read error. The limits of the CDR3 on the DNA are not certain, so only TCRdb's listed CDR3 is given. V usage is TRBV4-2 and J usage is TRBJ2-2; TRBD1, as called in the table, went unchecked against the DNA. Inclusive of both ends, the CDR3 amounts to 14 amino acids. The germline gives CDR1 LGHNA, CDR2 YNFKEQ. This CDR3 is CASGKGTLNGELLL.

This clonotype has a handful of counts. V gene TRBV11-2 combines with J gene TRBJ2-7, with D possibly being TRBD1 (6 bases). The length of the CDR3 is 12 residues. CDR1 is SGHAT, CDR2 FQNNGV, per germline. V lost 6 bases to trimming and J lost 6 bases, with 12 bases between them. DNA of the CDR3: TGTGCCAGCAGTCTGACAGGAGGCGAGCAGTACTTC. Translation: CASSLTGGEQYF.

This clonotype was observed a single time. This chain joins TRBV6-1 and TRBJ2-1; D might be TRBD2 (6 bases). This CDR3 is built from 14 residues. Deletions cut 6 bases from V and 8 bases from J, with 17 bases between. Germline V gives CDR1 MNHNS, CDR2 SASEGT. The CDR3 sequence: CASSRVAEHDEQFF. DNA for the CDR3: TGTGCCAGCAGCCGAGTAGCGGAGCACGATGAGCAGTTCTTC.

Remarks on this clonotype: Compared with germline, one end of the junction differs, possibly owing to a read error. The V gene is TRBV4-2, the J gene TRBJ2-7; D remains unclear. CDR3 size: 15 residues. Germline-derived CDR1 and CDR2 are LGHNA and YNFKEQ. For the CDR3, the DNA is TGTGCCAGAAGCCTTCAATGGCGGAGCTCCTACGAACAGTACTTC. Its protein is CARSLQWRSSYEQYF.

Remarks on this clonotype: The junction does not match germline at one end; this may be a read error. The chain joins TRBV7-8 to TRBJ2-1; 11 bases match TRBD2. CDR1 and CDR2 from the germline V gene are SGHVS and FQNEAQ. The CDR3 length is 18 residues. The chain's CDR3 is CASSSLGGSGRAYSKQFF. The CDR3 DNA reads as TGCGCCAGCAGCTCCTTGGGAGGTAGCGGGAGGGCCTACAGTAAGCAGTTCTTC.

This clonotype was seen a handful of times. The chain employs TRBV6-1 and TRBJ1-5; D possibly corresponds to TRBD1 (5 bases). Germline assignment: CDR1 MNHNS and CDR2 SASEGT. The CDR3 covers 16 residues. The V end lost 2 bases, the J end lost 1 base, and 12 bases lay between the germline ends. The CDR3 DNA sequence: TGTGCCAGCAGTGAAATGGGGACTGGGAGCAATCAGCCCCAGCATTTT. Residues: CASSEMGTGSNQPQHF.

Notes on this clonotype: The conserved phenylalanine or tryptophan normally closing the CDR3 is absent here, so this likely arose from a read error. The V call is TRBV11-2, the J call TRBJ2-3; D gene unclear. CDR3 length: 17 residues. Germline V gene lookup returns CDR1 SGHAT and CDR2 FQNNGV. The CDR3 region is CASSFGRRPISTDTQYL. The DNA for the CDR3 is TGCGCCAGCAGCTTCGGGCGACGCCCAATAAGCACAGATACGCAGTATTTA.

The chain couples TRBV11-2 to TRBJ2-1; TRBD2 matches 7 bases. V shed 3 bases, J shed 7 bases, and the junction held 21 bases outside the gene matches. Germline V gene lookup returns CDR1 SGHAT and CDR2 FQNNGV. CDR3 length: 19 amino acids. The DNA for the CDR3 is TGTGCCAGCAGCTTGGATGGGCGATTCAGCGGGACCCATTATAATGAGCAGTTCTTC. Translated, it gives CASSLDGRFSGTHYNEQFF.

The genes are TRBV29-1 and TRBJ2-5, with D perhaps assigned TRBD1 or TRBD2 (5 bases each). Germline V gene sequence: CDR1 SQVTM, CDR2 ANQGSEA. The CDR3 extends over 12 amino acids. Here the CDR3 DNA reads TGCAGGGCCTGGGGGTACCAAGAGACCCAGTACTTC. This translates into CRAWGYQETQYF.

The sample holds many counts of this clonotype. CDR3 bases: TGCGCCAGCAGCCGTAACCAGGGAACCGAAAAACTGTTTTTT. Translated: CASSRNQGTEKLFF. This chain links TRBV4-3 with TRBJ1-4, with D maybe TRBD1 (5 bases). CDR3 length: 14 residues. CDR1 and CDR2 (germline): LGHNA, YSLEER. V lost 4 bases and J lost 8, with 14 bases in between.

Points on this clonotype: The junction and the germline gene differ at one end; a read error may be behind it. The chain uses TRBV12-3 or TRBV12-4 and TRBJ2-1, with D unclear. The CDR3 has 12 amino acids. The CDR3 nucleotides read TGTACCAGCAGTCCGGGTTCCCATGAGCAGTCCTTC. Amino acid sequence: CTSSPGSHEQSF.

As regards this clonotype: This clone may be a read error of a much larger clone one base away. The J gene is TRBJ2-2, the V gene TRBV28; unclear D gene. This CDR3 is built from 13 residues. Germline CDR1 and CDR2: MDHEN and SYDVKM. This chain's CDR3 is CANSFPNTGELFF. In DNA form, the CDR3 reads TGTGCCAACAGTTTCCCTAACACCGGGGAGCTGTTTTTT.

This clonotype was counted only a few times. This may be a read error: a much more frequent sequence differs by one nucleotide. The V and J genes are TRBV7-9 and TRBJ2-7, with D hard to call. Germline lookup yields CDR1 SEHNR and CDR2 FQNEAQ (reference sequence). The CDR3 covers 11 residues. Deletions cut 3 bases from V and 8 bases from J, with 8 bases between. CDR3 nucleotides: TGTGCCAGCAGCTTGGGGTTCAAGCAGTACTTC. This translates into CASSLGFKQYF.

To note about this clonotype: A much more abundant neighbour one base away suggests this may be a read error. This chain connects TRBV24-1 to TRBJ2-3; TRBD1 is a possible D gene (5 bases). CDR1 and CDR2 (germline): KGHDR, SFDVKD. The CDR3 covers 14 residues. The CDR3 spells CATIPRAHTYTQYF. The CDR3 coding sequence is TGTGCCACCATCCCCAGGGCTCACACATATACGCAGTATTTT.

Comment on this clonotype: No conserved phenylalanine or tryptophan ends this CDR3, so it is likely a read error. The rearrangement joins TRBV6-2 or TRBV6-3 to TRBJ1-5; D unclear. V lost 6 bases and J lost 1, with 13 bases in between. The CDR3 has 15 amino acids. Germline values: CDR1 MNHEY, CDR2 SVGEGT. The CDR3 here is CASSQQGDSNQPQHS. CDR3 sequence (DNA): TGTGCCAGCAGCCAACAAGGTGACAGCAATCAGCCCCAGCATTCT.

This clonotype qualifies as medium-sized. The chain uses TRBV4-1 and TRBJ2-1; D is possibly TRBD2 (6 bases). CDR1 MGHRA and CDR2 YSYEKL come from the germline V gene. CDR3 size: 15 residues. V was shortened by 2 bases and J by 5 bases, with 13 bases between the two germline ends. For the CDR3, the DNA is TGCGCCAGCAGCCAAAGTAGCGGATGGAACAATGAGCAGTTCTTC. Protein: CASSQSSGWNNEQFF.

This clonotype was seen a handful of times. The V gene is TRBV6-1, the J gene TRBJ2-5; weak D call: TRBD2 (5 bases). Trimming removed 4 bases at V and 5 bases at J, with 14 bases between. The length of the CDR3 is 14 residues. Germline V gene sequence: CDR1 MNHNS, CDR2 SASEGT. CDR3 nucleotide sequence: TGTGCCAGCAGTGGTGGAGGCGGTGGGGAGACCCAGTACTTC. Protein product: CASSGGGGGETQYF.

Comments on this clonotype: At one end the junction does not follow the germline gene, possibly because of a read error. The chain couples TRBV4-3 to TRBJ1-2; a possible D gene is TRBD1 (5 bases). The CDR3 sequence is 15 residues long. Germline loops: CDR1 LGHNA, CDR2 YSLEER. The DNA of the CDR3 is TGCGCCAGCATCCAAGACAGTGAATTTAACTATGGCTACACCTTC. It codes for CASIQDSEFNYGYTF.

On this clonotype itself: Given a much more abundant clone one base away, this may be a read error. The chain joins TRBV7-9 to TRBJ2-2; D gene uncertain. Germline V gene lookup returns CDR1 SEHNR and CDR2 FQNEAQ (reference sequence). The CDR3 totals 12 residues. CDR3 sequence: CASRSNTRELFF. DNA for the CDR3: TGTGCCAGCAGGTCGAACACCAGGGAGCTGTTTTTT.